This T cell receptor beta chain was observed in a study of cytomegalovirus exposure and HLA in healthy donors. Researchers ran the PCR with 60 Vbeta and 13 Jbeta primers. Profiled with immunoSEQ multiplex PCR; TCRdb holds only in-frame clones, not every one. The table shows some 190,000 clones, with about 9.4% occurring only once. This clone occurred a few times. V lost 5 bases and J lost 5, with 11 bases in between. CDR3 length equals 13 residues. CDR1 SGHRS and CDR2 YFSETQ come from the germline V gene. In nominal health when sampled, donors likely had unrecorded immune exposures nonetheless. The genes are TRBV5-1 and TRBJ1-5; possible D gene TRBD1, 5 bases. The TCR originated in a woman in her twenties or thirties in good health and CMV-seropositive. The specimen was PBMCs. The CDR3 bases are TGCGCCAGCAGTCTCTCGACAGATCAGCCCCAGCATTTT. It translates to CASSLSTDQPQHF.